The present T cell receptor beta chain was sequenced within a study of T cell responses to AZD1222 COVID-19 vaccine. CDR3 size: 18 residues. Trimming cost V 2 bases and J 0 bases, with 19 bases left between them. Germline loops: CDR1 LGHNT, CDR2 FRNRAP. Assay used: immunoSEQ multiplex PCR; TCRdb lists only in-frame clones, some missing. The profile shows more than 130,000 clones, over 75% of them singletons. This clone was detected once. Sequences were derived from peripheral blood, sampled on day 0 of AZD1222 vaccination. This clonotype originated in an adult in good health. The V and J genes are TRBV12-5 and TRBJ1-2, with D hard to call. The CDR3 nucleotides are TGTGCTAGTGGTTTGTCTACTCGGTGGCAGGAGCCTAACTATGGCTACACCTTC. It specifies CASGLSTRWQEPNYGYTF.